This record looks at one T cell receptor beta chain sequence and its context. What it binds is not known. The CDR3 contains 15 residues. The V gene end was trimmed by 7 bases and the J gene end by 5 bases; junction bases not matched to a gene: 14. Germline loops: CDR1 SGHVS, CDR2 FNYEAQ. This sample is part of a study of neoadjuvant nivolumab and ipilimumab in lung cancer. Study-level points and caveats: TCR clonality did not significantly correlate with pathologic tumor regression. Blood richness before therapy tracked richness in tumors resected after neoadjuvant therapy. Only two of four nivolumab-treated tumors gained richness and clonality by surgery.

Generated by immunoSEQ multiplex PCR, the TCRdb table keeps only in-frame clones and is missing some. This table has over 25,000 clones, about 80% appearing once. This chain links TRBV7-6 with TRBJ2-7; 7 bases are a match to TRBD1. The sequencing here drew on tumor tissue, taken after neoadjuvant nivolumab, alone or with ipilimumab, at or shortly before surgery. This clonotype was obtained from an adult with non-small cell lung cancer. The CDR3 nucleotides are TGTGCCAGCACCCTATGGGCCCAGGGGGTCCACGAGCAGTACTTC. The encoded protein is CASTLWAQGVHEQYF.